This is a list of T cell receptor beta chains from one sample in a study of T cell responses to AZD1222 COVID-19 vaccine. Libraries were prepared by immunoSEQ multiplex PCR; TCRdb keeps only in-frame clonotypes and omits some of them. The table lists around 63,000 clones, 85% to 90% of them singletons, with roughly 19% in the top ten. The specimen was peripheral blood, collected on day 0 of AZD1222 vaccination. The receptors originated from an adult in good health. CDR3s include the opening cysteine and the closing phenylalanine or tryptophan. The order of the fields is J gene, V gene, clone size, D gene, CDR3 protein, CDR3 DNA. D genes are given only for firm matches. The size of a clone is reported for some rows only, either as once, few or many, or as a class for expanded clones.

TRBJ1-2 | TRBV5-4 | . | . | CASSLAGYGYTF | TGTGCCAGCAGCTTGGCAGGTTATGGCTACACCTTC
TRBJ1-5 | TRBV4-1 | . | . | CASSQAPDQPQHF | TGCGCCAGCAGCCAAGCTCCCGATCAGCCCCAGCATTTT
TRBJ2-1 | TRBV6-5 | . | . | CASSTRGNEQFF | TGTGCCAGCAGTACCAGGGGCAATGAGCAGTTCTTC
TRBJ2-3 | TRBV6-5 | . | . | CASSSGSTQYF | TGTGCCAGCAGTTCAGGGAGTACGCAGTATTTT
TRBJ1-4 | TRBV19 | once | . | CASTDNEKLFF | TGTGCCAGTACAGACAATGAAAAACTGTTTTTT
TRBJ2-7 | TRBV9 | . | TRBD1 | CASSIGTASYEQYF | TGTGCCAGCAGCATCGGGACAGCCTCCTACGAGCAGTACTTC
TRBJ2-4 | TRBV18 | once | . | CASSPRDTQIKNIQYF | TGTGCCAGCTCACCACGAGATACCCAAATCAAAAACATTCAGTACTTC
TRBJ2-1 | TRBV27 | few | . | CASSLLSEQFF | TGTGCCAGCAGTTTGCTCTCTGAGCAGTTCTTC
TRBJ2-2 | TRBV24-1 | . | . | CATSGRPNTGELFF | TGTGCCACCAGTGGCAGGCCGAACACCGGGGAGCTGTTTTTT
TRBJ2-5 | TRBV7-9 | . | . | CASSEGWAQYF | TGTGCCAGCAGCGAAGGGTGGGCCCAGTACTTC
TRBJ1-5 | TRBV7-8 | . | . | CASSLGTDQPQHF | TGTGCCAGCAGCTTAGGGACTGATCAGCCCCAGCATTTT
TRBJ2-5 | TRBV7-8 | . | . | CASSLNLGAPLDF | TGTGCCAGCAGCTTAAATTTAGGGGCTCCTCTCGACTTC
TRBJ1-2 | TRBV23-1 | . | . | CASSQSWQKKYGYTF | TGCGCCAGCAGTCAATCGTGGCAGAAGAAATATGGCTACACCTTC
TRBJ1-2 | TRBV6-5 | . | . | CASSTRWIRGYTF | TGTGCCAGCAGTACAAGATGGATTCGGGGCTACACCTTC
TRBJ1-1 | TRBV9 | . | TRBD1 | CASSGTGTANTEAFF | TGTGCCAGCAGTGGAACCGGGACAGCTAACACTGAAGCTTTCTTT
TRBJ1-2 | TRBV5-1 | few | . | CASSLQGRGRDVTF | TGCGCCAGCAGCTTGCAAGGGCGGGGCCGGGATGTCACCTTC
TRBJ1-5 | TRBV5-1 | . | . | CADVWGRTGQPQHF | TGCGCCGATGTATGGGGGAGGACGGGTCAGCCCCAGCATTTT
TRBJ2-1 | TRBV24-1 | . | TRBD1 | CATSRQGYYNEQFF | TGTGCCACCAGCCGACAGGGCTACTACAATGAGCAGTTCTTC
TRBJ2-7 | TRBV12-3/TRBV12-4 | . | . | CASSFLQQEQYF | TGTGCCAGCAGTTTCTTACAGCAGGAGCAGTACTTC
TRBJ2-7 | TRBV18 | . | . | CASSREERYEQYF | TGTGCCAGCTCCCGAGAGGAGCGATACGAGCAGTACTTC
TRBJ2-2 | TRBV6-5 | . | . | CASTRFSPTTGELFF | TGTGCCAGCACCAGATTTTCCCCAACTACCGGGGAGCTGTTTTTT
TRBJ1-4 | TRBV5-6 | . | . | CASSYGHTLEDHF | TGTGCCAGCAGTTACGGGCATACACTGGAGGACCATTTT
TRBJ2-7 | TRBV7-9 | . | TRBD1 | CASSPRTGYYEQYF | TGTGCCAGCAGCCCACGGACAGGCTACTACGAGCAGTACTTC
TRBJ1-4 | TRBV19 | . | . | CASSMRTNEKLFF | TGTGCCAGTAGTATGAGAACTAATGAAAAACTGTTTTTT
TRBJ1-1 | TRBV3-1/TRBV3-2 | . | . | CASSQRDNGAFF | TGTGCCAGCAGCCAGCGTGACAACGGAGCTTTCTTT
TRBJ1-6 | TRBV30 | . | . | CAWSAQGGSPLHF | TGTGCCTGGAGTGCACAGGGTGGTTCACCCCTCCACTTT
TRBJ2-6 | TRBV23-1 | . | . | CASSQSKRDRCAGANVLTF | TGCGCCAGCAGTCAATCGAAAAGGGATAGGTGCGCTGGGGCCAACGTCCTGACTTTC
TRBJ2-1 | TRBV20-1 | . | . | CSASFDEQFF | TGCAGTGCTAGTTTCGATGAGCAGTTCTTC
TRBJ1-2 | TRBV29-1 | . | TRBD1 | CSVGESLPGQGSIFYGYTF | TGCAGCGTTGGAGAATCCCTTCCGGGACAGGGAAGTATTTTCTATGGCTACACCTTC
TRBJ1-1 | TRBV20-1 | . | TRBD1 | CSASGTVTEAFF | TGCAGTGCTAGTGGGACAGTCACTGAAGCTTTCTTT
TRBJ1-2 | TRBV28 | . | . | CASNPSGNYGYTF | TGTGCCAGCAATCCATCGGGTAACTATGGCTACACCTTC
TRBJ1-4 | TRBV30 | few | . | CAWSVGSRRYNEKLFF | TGTGCCTGGAGTGTAGGTTCACGGCGATACAATGAAAAACTGTTTTTT
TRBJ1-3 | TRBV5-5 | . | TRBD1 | CASSLAGTASGNTIYF | TGTGCCAGCAGCTTGGCCGGGACAGCTTCTGGAAACACCATATATTTT